The clone carrying this T cell receptor beta chain came up once. Germline V gene lookup returns CDR1 LNHDA and CDR2 SQIVND (reference sequence). The ends were cut back, 4 bases at V and 3 bases at J, with 12 bases in the middle. The CDR3 totals 14 residues. The data were produced by immunoSEQ multiplex PCR, yet TCRdb's version contains in-frame clones alone and is incomplete. This table holds around 260,000 clones, about 87% found once. One Seattle source followed patients from active infection through their disease course. This specimen comes from a study of blood T cell repertoires in COVID-19. Study information: T cells, B-cell-depleted T cells, or PBMCs provided the cDNA or gDNA that served as material.

The sequenced sample consisted of peripheral blood. The chain combines TRBV19 with TRBJ1-2, with D hard to call. This TCR came from a woman between 55 and 75 years old with COVID-19, enrolled during active disease. The CDR3 is CASSNPTEYYGYTF. In nucleotides, the CDR3 is TGTGCCAGTAGTAACCCTACAGAGTACTATGGCTACACCTTC.